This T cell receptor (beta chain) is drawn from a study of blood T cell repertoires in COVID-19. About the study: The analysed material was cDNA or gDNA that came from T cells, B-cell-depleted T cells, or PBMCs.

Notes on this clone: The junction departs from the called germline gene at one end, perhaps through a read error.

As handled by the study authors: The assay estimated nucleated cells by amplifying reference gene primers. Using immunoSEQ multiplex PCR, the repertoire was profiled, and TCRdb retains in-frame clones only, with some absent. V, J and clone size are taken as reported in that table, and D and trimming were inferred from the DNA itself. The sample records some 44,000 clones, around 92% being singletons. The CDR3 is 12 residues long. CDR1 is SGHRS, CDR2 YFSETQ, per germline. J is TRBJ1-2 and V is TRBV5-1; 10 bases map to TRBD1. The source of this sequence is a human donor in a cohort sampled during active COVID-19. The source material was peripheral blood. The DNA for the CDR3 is TGCGCCAGCAGCGAGGGGACAGGGGTGTACGGCTTC. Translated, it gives CASSEGTGVYGF.